Shown below are 16 T cell receptor beta chains from a single sample sequenced in a study of cytomegalovirus exposure and HLA in healthy donors. Data came from immunoSEQ multiplex PCR; TCRdb stores just in-frame clones and leaves some out. This sample has approximately 150,000 clones, with approximately 86% found just once. The sequencing sample was made of PBMCs. The source is a man aged 25-45 years in good health and CMV-seropositive.

In DNA, the CDR3 is TGCGCCAGCGCAGAAGGGGGCTATGAAGCTTTCTTT. Protein product: CASAEGGYEAFF. The chain carries TRBV10-2 and TRBJ1-1; 7 bases agree with TRBD1. From germline, CDR1 is WSHSY and CDR2 SAAADI. The CDR3 covers 12 residues. The J segment lost 7 bases and the V segment lost 8 bases, leaving 7 bases of the junction unmatched.

V gene TRBV30 combines with J gene TRBJ2-3; maybe TRBD1 (5 bases). The V end lost 8 bases, the J end lost 5 bases, and 14 bases lay between the germline ends. CDR1 is GTSNPN, CDR2 SVGIG, per germline (reference sequence). This CDR3 comprises 12 residues. CDR3 DNA sequence: TGTGCCAGCCCCGTAAGGGGAGATACGCAGTATTTT. Translation: CASPVRGDTQYF.

In DNA, the CDR3 is TGCGCCAGCAGCTTGCCGGGACAGGGTAATAAAGCTAACTATGGCTACACCTTC. Translation: CASSLPGQGNKANYGYTF. The J gene is TRBJ1-2, the V gene TRBV10-2; TRBD1 agrees at 9 bases. Germline V gene data show CDR1 as WSHSY and CDR2 as SAAADI. V trimming: 6 bases; J trimming: 0 bases; junction bases outside the gene matches: 14. CDR3 size: 18 residues.

This clone was recorded once. The chain carries TRBV7-9 and TRBJ1-1; 7 bases map to TRBD1. CDR1 and CDR2 (germline): SEHNR, FQNEAQ (reference sequence). V lost 5 bases, J lost 1 base, and 4 bases stayed unmatched. This CDR3 region has 14 residues. The CDR3 nucleotides read TGTGCCAGCAGCCGAGGGGACAGGAACACTGAAGCTTTCTTT. It is translated as CASSRGDRNTEAFF.

The chain joins TRBV15 to TRBJ1-1; D gene ambiguous. The V gene lost 3 bases and the J gene lost 5 bases, with 13 bases spanning the gap. Germline loops: CDR1 LNHNV, CDR2 YYDKDF (reference sequence). The CDR3 consists of 14 residues. CDR3 sequence: CATSSPNQETEAFF. DNA for the CDR3: TGTGCCACCAGCAGTCCGAACCAAGAGACTGAAGCTTTCTTT.

The chain links TRBV5-8 to TRBJ2-7; TRBD1 agrees at 8 bases. CDR1 and CDR2 from the germline V gene are SGHTS and YDEGEE. The CDR3 length is 13 residues. CDR3 region: CATIRGQGGEQYF. For the CDR3, the DNA is TGTGCTACCATTAGAGGACAGGGAGGCGAGCAGTACTTC.

The chain recombines TRBV19 with TRBJ1-5, with TRBD1 identical over 8 bases. The CDR3 sequence is 16 residues long. Germline V lookup: CDR1 LNHDA, CDR2 SQIVND (reference sequence). V was clipped by 5 bases and J by 6 bases; unmatched bases: 12. The CDR3 here is CASSQDLTGAVQPQHF. In DNA, the CDR3 is TGTGCCAGTAGTCAAGACCTGACAGGGGCGGTTCAGCCCCAGCATTTT.

The chain combines TRBV5-1 with TRBJ2-5; possibly TRBD1 for D (6 bases). V was shortened by 7 bases and J by 2 bases, with 21 bases between the two germline ends. The CDR3 contains 16 residues. Per the germline V gene, CDR1 is SGHRS and CDR2 is YFSETQ. For the CDR3, the DNA is TGCGCCAGCTCAAGTTTCCAGGGGATTGCTCAAGAGACCCAGTACTTC. Residues: CASSSFQGIAQETQYF.

This chain uses TRBV7-5 with TRBJ2-4; the table's D call, TRBD2, was not checked against the DNA. TRBV7-5 is a recognized pseudogene. The CDR3 contains 15 residues. CDR3 DNA sequence: TGTGCCAGAAGCGCAACTAGACTAGCCAAAAACATTCAGTACTTC. The encoded protein is CARSATRLAKNIQYF.

The chain recombines TRBV27 with TRBJ2-7; possible D gene TRBD2, 5 bases. The V end lost 2 bases, the J end lost 0 bases, and 11 bases lay between the germline ends. Germline V gene data show CDR1 as MNHEY and CDR2 as SMNVEV (reference sequence). The length of the CDR3 is 15 residues. In DNA form, the CDR3 reads TGTGCCAGCAGTTTAGTCGGGGTGAGCTCCTACGAGCAGTACTTC. It translates to CASSLVGVSSYEQYF.

This clone was found once. CDR3 sequence reads: CASSFFLGEKLFF. The CDR3 coding sequence is TGTGCCAGCAGTTTCTTTCTGGGCGAAAAACTGTTTTTT. V is TRBV27 and J is TRBJ1-4, with unresolved D. V lost 3 bases and J lost 8, with 10 bases in between. Germline assignment: CDR1 MNHEY and CDR2 SMNVEV (reference sequence). The CDR3 length is 13 residues.

This clone was observed many times. The gene calls are TRBV6-5 and TRBJ2-1; the match to TRBD2 covers 10 bases. CDR3 length equals 16 residues. V was clipped by 0 bases and J by 4 bases; unmatched bases: 3. Germline lookup yields CDR1 MNHEY and CDR2 SVGAGI. The CDR3 sequence: CASSYSVSGGYNEQFF. In DNA, the CDR3 is TGTGCCAGCAGTTACTCTGTTAGCGGGGGGTACAATGAGCAGTTCTTC.

This clone showed up just a few times. This chain uses TRBV2 with TRBJ1-4, with D possibly being TRBD1 (6 bases). Germline CDR1 reads SNHLY; CDR2 reads FYNNEI. The CDR3 totals 13 residues. Trimming cost V 4 bases and J 8 bases, with 11 bases left between them. CDR3 coding DNA: TGTGCCAGCAGTGTACAGGGAGACGAAAAACTGTTTTTT. Translated: CASSVQGDEKLFF.

The chain has TRBV9 and TRBJ2-1; 10 bases line up with TRBD2. The germline CDR1 and CDR2 sequences are SGDLS and YYNGEE. CDR3 length: 15 amino acids. V shed 4 bases and J 3 bases; nucleotides not matched to a gene: 4. The CDR3 spells CASSSGTSVYNEQFF. The CDR3 DNA reads as TGTGCCAGCAGCTCGGGGACTAGCGTCTACAATGAGCAGTTCTTC.

CDR3 DNA: TGTGCCAGTAGGAGCGGGACAGGGCCGCGAAATTCCTACAATGAGCAGTTCTTC. This encodes CASRSGTGPRNSYNEQFF. The gene calls are TRBV19 and TRBJ2-1, with TRBD1 matching 9 bases. The CDR3 is 18 amino acids. Germline assignment: CDR1 LNHDA and CDR2 SQIVND (reference sequence). V dropped 6 bases and J dropped 1; count of bases not matched to a gene: 13.

The gene calls are TRBV27 and TRBJ1-4; weak D call: TRBD1 (6 bases). Deletions cut 3 bases from V and 8 bases from J, with 13 bases between. The V gene's germline CDR1 is MNHEY and CDR2 SMNVEV (reference sequence). The CDR3 is made up of 14 amino acids. The chain's CDR3 is CASSLGRGVEKLFF. DNA of the CDR3: TGTGCCAGCAGTTTGGGCAGGGGAGTCGAAAAACTGTTTTTT.